This TCR beta chain was captured in a study of cytomegalovirus exposure and HLA in healthy donors. General study findings and limits: The study flagged 150 to 200 TCR beta chains as cytomegalovirus-associated. Later, an analysis found that TCR clusters from the first cohort tended to co-occur in the 90 to 150 validation repertoires.

Sequencing was performed with immunoSEQ multiplex PCR; in TCRdb, only in-frame clones are kept and a portion is missing. The table includes 200,000 to 250,000 clones, around 80% detected once. CDR1 MNHEY and CDR2 SMNVEV come from the germline V gene (reference sequence). V was cut by 6 bases and J by 5 bases, with 11 bases left in between. CDR3 size: 13 residues. Comments on this clone: The antigen is unknown.

These donors were members of the 120-subject validation cohort, a group separate from the approximately 620-subject first cohort. The sequencing input was PBMCs. This clonotype was sampled from a woman aged 25 to 39 in good health and CMV-seropositive. The genes are TRBV27 and TRBJ1-5, with a weak D call TRBD1 (5 bases). For the CDR3, the DNA is TGTGCCAGCAGAGACAGTCCTTATCAGCCCCAGCATTTT. It is translated as CASRDSPYQPQHF.